Each of the 10 T cell receptor beta chains below was sequenced from the same sample in a study of T cell changes during pregnancy in multiple sclerosis (dated by TCRdb to the late 2010s). The protocol used for the library was the immunoSEQ multiplex PCR assay. TCRdb holds this immuneACCESS table with in-frame rearrangements only. Some clones are missing; in checked studies, unresolved V genes explain under half, and the rest has no known cause. This sample lists around 66,000 clones; 90% to 95% were detected once. Together, the top ten hold less than 1.5% of the sample. Source: peripheral blood, taken after pregnancy. These receptors originate from a female donor in good health, enrolled as a control in a pregnancy study.

V and J are TRBV15 and TRBJ1-4, with 10 positions matching TRBD1. Per the germline V gene, CDR1 is LNHNV and CDR2 is YYDKDF (reference sequence). V dropped 5 bases and J dropped 11; count of bases not matched to a gene: 11. The CDR3 covers 15 residues. The CDR3 region has the DNA TGTGCCACCAGCGGGAAGACAGGGGGCCAGTTCAAACTGTTTTTT. As protein: CATSGKTGGQFKLFF.

The chain carries TRBV4-2 and TRBJ1-2; D gene uncertain. Germline lookup yields CDR1 LGHNA and CDR2 YNFKEQ. The CDR3 sequence is 13 residues long. V lost 0 bases and J lost 5, with 7 bases in between. The CDR3 protein is CASSQDGQYGYTF. In DNA form, the CDR3 reads TGTGCCAGCAGCCAAGATGGGCAGTATGGCTACACCTTC.

The chain has TRBV18 and TRBJ2-2, with D possibly matching TRBD1 (6 bases). CDR1 is KGHSH, CDR2 LQKENI, per germline. The CDR3 is 16 residues long. Trimming cost V 2 bases and J 5 bases, with 15 bases left between them. The CDR3: CASSPGLQGWTGELFF. The CDR3 region has the DNA TGTGCCAGCTCACCAGGGTTACAGGGATGGACCGGGGAGCTGTTTTTT.

The rearrangement joins TRBV6-1 to TRBJ1-3; TRBD1 might be the D (6 bases). CDR1 and CDR2 from the germline V gene are MNHNS and SASEGT. CDR3 size: 15 residues. V lost 3 bases, J lost 0 bases, and 9 bases lay in between. CDR3 coding DNA: TGTGCCAGCAGTGAGTGGACAGACTCTGGAAACACCATATATTTT. Protein: CASSEWTDSGNTIYF.

This chain links TRBV2 with TRBJ1-1; D might be TRBD1 (5 bases). Germline V gene sequence: CDR1 SNHLY, CDR2 FYNNEI. V was cut by 10 bases and J by 0 bases, with 9 bases left in between. The CDR3 is made up of 12 amino acids. The DNA of the CDR3 is TGTGCCACTCGACAGTTGAACACTGAAGCTTTCTTT. It codes for CATRQLNTEAFF.

This sequence joins TRBV15 and TRBJ1-5; 7 positions match TRBD1. J lost 4 bases, V lost 0 bases, and 6 bases had no gene match. The germline V gene has CDR1 LNHNV and CDR2 YYDKDF (reference sequence). The CDR3 totals 16 residues. Here the CDR3 DNA reads TGTGCCACCAGCAGAGATCGGGGACAGTTAAATCAGCCCCAGCATTTT. Its translation: CATSRDRGQLNQPQHF.

The rearrangement joins TRBV29-1 to TRBJ2-5; D remains ambiguous. This CDR3 has 13 amino acids. Trimming took 0 bases from V and 7 from J, leaving 12 bases between them. Germline V gene lookup returns CDR1 SQVTM and CDR2 ANQGSEA. The DNA for the CDR3 is TGCAGCGTTGAAGATGGCAGGTTACGGACCCAGTACTTC. It translates to CSVEDGRLRTQYF.

This sequence joins TRBV5-8 and TRBJ2-3; 11 bases are shared with TRBD1. CDR1 and CDR2 (germline): SGHTS, YDEGEE. This CDR3 is 16 amino acids long. V shed 3 bases and J 0 bases; nucleotides not matched to a gene: 3. CDR3 DNA: TGTGCCAGCAGCTCCGGGACAGGGGGGAGCACAGATACGCAGTATTTT. Translation: CASSSGTGGSTDTQYF.

In this sample, this clone turned up once. This chain uses TRBV11-3 with TRBJ2-7, with a weak D call TRBD1 (6 bases). Germline CDR1 and CDR2: SGHNT and YENEEA. The CDR3 runs to 13 residues. V was pared by 3 bases and J by 7 bases, with 13 bases between. The DNA of the CDR3 is TGTGCCAGCAGCTTTGACAGGTCTAGTGAGCAGTACTTC. This sequence encodes CASSFDRSSEQYF.

The chain couples TRBV28 to TRBJ1-5, with 7 bases fitting TRBD1. V gave up 4 bases and J gave up 7 bases; unmatched junction bases: 7. CDR3 length: 14 residues. Germline CDR1 and CDR2: MDHEN and SYDVKM. CDR3 sequence (DNA): TGTGCCAGCAGTTCAATTCAGGGGGTACAGCCCCAGCATTTT. Its translation: CASSSIQGVQPQHF.